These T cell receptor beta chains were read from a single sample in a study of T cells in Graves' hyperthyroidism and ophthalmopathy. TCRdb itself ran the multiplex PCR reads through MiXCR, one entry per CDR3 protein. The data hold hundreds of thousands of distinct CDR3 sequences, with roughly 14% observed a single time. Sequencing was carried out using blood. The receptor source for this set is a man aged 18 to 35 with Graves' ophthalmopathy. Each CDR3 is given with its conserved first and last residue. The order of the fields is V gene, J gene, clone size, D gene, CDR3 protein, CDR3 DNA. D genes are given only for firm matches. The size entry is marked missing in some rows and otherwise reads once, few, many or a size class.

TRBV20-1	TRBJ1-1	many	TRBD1	CSARDINRGEWTEAFF	TGCAGTGCTAGAGACATTAACAGGGGCGAGTGGACTGAAGCTTTCTTT
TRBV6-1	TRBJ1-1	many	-	CASNLLMDTEAFF	TGTGCCAGCAACCTACTAATGGACACTGAAGCTTTCTTT
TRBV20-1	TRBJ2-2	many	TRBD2	CSARDRGRAAGELFF	TGCAGTGCTAGAGATAGAGGGAGGGCCGCCGGGGAGCTGTTTTTT
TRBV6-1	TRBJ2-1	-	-	CASSVGQKQNEQFF	TGTGCCAGCAGCGTTGGACAGAAACAAAATGAGCAGTTCTTC
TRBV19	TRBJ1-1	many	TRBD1	CASSMGWDRVGTEAFF	TGTGCCAGTAGTATGGGATGGGACAGGGTGGGCACTGAAGCTTTCTTT
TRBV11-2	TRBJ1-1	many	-	CASSLGGARAFF	TGTGCCAGCAGCTTAGGAGGTGCTCGAGCTTTCTTT
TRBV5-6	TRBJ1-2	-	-	CASSLALDGNYGYTF	TGTGCCAGCAGCTTGGCACTAGACGGGAACTATGGCTACACCTTC
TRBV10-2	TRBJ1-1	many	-	CASSEGGENTEAFF	TGCGCCAGCAGTGAAGGTGGAGAGAACACTGAAGCTTTCTTT
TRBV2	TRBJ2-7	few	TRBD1	CASQGDRVHEQYF	TGTGCCTCCCAAGGGGACAGGGTCCACGAGCAGTACTTC
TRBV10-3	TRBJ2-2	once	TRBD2	CAISGLAGEAGELFF	TGTGCCATCAGCGGACTAGCGGGGGAGGCCGGGGAGCTGTTTTTT
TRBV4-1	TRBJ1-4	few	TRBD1	CASSQDYRGTNEKLFF	TGCGCCAGCAGCCAAGACTACAGGGGAACTAATGAAAAACTGTTTTTT